This is a list of T cell receptor beta chains from one sample in a study of PD-1 blockade in classical Hodgkin lymphoma. Generated by immunoSEQ multiplex PCR, the TCRdb table keeps only in-frame clones and is missing some. The profile shows fewer than 25,000 clones, 60% to 80% of them singletons. The material was peripheral blood mononuclear cells (PBMCs), obtained before the fourth cycle of nivolumab. These receptors all come from a human donor with classical Hodgkin lymphoma. Each CDR3 is given without its conserved first and last residue. Clone size is given for some rows only: seen once, a few or many times, or a class if the clone is expanded.

v_call: TRBV5-1
clone_size: .
j_call: TRBJ1-1
cdr3_aa: ASSRDGEEAF

v_call: TRBV28
clone_size: .
j_call: TRBJ1-2
cdr3_aa: ASSLPGQASLYGYT

v_call: TRBV11-3
clone_size: .
j_call: TRBJ2-7
cdr3_aa: ASSLGGTGYEQY

v_call: TRBV6-6
clone_size: .
j_call: TRBJ2-1
cdr3_aa: ASSQAGTGGYNEQF

v_call: TRBV5-8
clone_size: .
j_call: TRBJ1-1
cdr3_aa: ASSLWLNTEAF

v_call: TRBV19
clone_size: .
j_call: TRBJ1-2
cdr3_aa: ASTRGDNYGYT

v_call: TRBV6-5
clone_size: .
j_call: TRBJ2-1
cdr3_aa: ASSYLAGVLNEQF

v_call: TRBV5-4
clone_size: .
j_call: TRBJ2-3
cdr3_aa: ASSPYPPGQGTDTQY

v_call: TRBV6-1
clone_size: .
j_call: TRBJ1-2
cdr3_aa: ASGGQGAERYYGYT

v_call: TRBV7-9
clone_size: few
j_call: TRBJ1-4
cdr3_aa: ASSLRVMGVNEKLF

v_call: TRBV5-6
clone_size: .
j_call: TRBJ2-5
cdr3_aa: ASSLLVEETQY

v_call: TRBV6-1
clone_size: few
j_call: TRBJ1-2
cdr3_aa: ASSERGDGYT

v_call: TRBV4-1
clone_size: .
j_call: TRBJ2-7
cdr3_aa: ASSQEGAGSYEQY

v_call: TRBV5-5
clone_size: .
j_call: TRBJ2-1
cdr3_aa: ASSFGGADYNEQF